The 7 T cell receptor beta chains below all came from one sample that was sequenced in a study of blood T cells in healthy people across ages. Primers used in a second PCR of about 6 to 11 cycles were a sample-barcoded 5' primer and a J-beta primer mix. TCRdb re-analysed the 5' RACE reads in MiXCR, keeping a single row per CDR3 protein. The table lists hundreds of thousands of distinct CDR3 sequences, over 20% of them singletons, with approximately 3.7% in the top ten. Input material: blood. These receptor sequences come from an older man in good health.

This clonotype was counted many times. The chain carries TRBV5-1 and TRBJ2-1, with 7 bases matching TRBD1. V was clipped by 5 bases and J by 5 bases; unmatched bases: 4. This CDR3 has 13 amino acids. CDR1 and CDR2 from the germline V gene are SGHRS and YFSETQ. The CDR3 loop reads CASRAGTDNEQFF. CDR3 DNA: TGCGCCAGCAGGGCCGGGACAGACAATGAGCAGTTCTTC.

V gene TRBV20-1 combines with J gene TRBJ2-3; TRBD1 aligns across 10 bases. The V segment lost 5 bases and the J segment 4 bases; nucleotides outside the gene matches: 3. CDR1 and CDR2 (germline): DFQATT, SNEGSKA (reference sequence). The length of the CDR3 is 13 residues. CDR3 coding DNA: TGCAGTGCTGGGGACAGGGGTCCAGATACGCAGTATTTT. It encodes CSAGDRGPDTQYF.

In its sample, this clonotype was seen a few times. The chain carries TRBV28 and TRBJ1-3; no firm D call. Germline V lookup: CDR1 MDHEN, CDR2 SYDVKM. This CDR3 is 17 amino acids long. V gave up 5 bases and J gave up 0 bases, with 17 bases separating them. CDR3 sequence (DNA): TGTGCCAGCAGTACCCTGGCGGGCAGGAACTCTGGAAACACCATATATTTT. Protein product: CASSTLAGRNSGNTIYF.

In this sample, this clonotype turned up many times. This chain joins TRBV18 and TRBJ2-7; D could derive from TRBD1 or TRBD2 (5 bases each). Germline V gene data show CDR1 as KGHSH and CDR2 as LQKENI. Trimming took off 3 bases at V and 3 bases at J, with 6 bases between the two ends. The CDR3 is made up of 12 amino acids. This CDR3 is CASSPGDYEQYF. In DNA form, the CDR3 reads TGTGCCAGCTCACCGGGGGACTACGAGCAGTACTTC.

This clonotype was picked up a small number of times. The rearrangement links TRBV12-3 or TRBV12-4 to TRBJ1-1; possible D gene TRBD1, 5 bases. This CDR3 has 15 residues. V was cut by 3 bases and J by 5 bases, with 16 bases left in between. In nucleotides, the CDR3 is TGTGCCAGCAGTTTCTCATTGTCCCCAGGGACTGAAGCTTTCTTT. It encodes CASSFSLSPGTEAFF.

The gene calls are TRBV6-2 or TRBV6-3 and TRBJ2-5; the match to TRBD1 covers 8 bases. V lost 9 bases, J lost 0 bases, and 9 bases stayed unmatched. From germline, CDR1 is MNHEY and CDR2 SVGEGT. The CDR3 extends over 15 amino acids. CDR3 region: CASSRDRRNQETQYF. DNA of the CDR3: TGTGCCAGTTCCCGGGACAGGAGAAACCAAGAGACCCAGTACTTC.

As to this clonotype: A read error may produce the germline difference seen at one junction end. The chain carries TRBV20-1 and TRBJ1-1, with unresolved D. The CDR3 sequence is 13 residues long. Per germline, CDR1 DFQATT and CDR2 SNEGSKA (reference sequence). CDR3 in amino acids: CCASGGMNTEAFF. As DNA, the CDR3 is TGCTGTGCTAGTGGAGGGATGAACACTGAAGCTTTCTTT.